This T cell receptor (beta chain) emerged from a study of T cell repertoires in cytomegalovirus infection. Turning to the study itself: Indications of both CMV infection and matching HLA type were provided by public TCR beta signatures.

Study-wide results and caveats: Within the response measured ex vivo, HLA-C-restricted CMV-specific TCR beta clonotypes were dominant.

TCRdb re-analysed the reads in MiXCR, keeping a single row per CDR3 protein. The data contain fewer than 550,000 distinct CDR3 sequences, about 10% of them singletons. Germline V lookup: CDR1 SGHNT, CDR2 YYREEE (reference sequence). The J segment lost 6 bases and the V segment lost 0 bases, leaving 5 bases of the junction unmatched. This CDR3 is 15 amino acids long. This clonotype was recorded many times. Its antigen is still unknown. The receptor's source is a human donor in good health (CMV status not recorded). Some clones in this sample may be carry-over from other donors' samples. The chain recombines TRBV5-4 with TRBJ2-2, with TRBD2 identical over 7 bases. What was sequenced was PBMCs. The CDR3 region has the DNA TGTGCCAGCAGCTTGGGCGGGAGCTCCCCCGGGGAGCTGTTTTTT. It codes for CASSLGGSSPGELFF.